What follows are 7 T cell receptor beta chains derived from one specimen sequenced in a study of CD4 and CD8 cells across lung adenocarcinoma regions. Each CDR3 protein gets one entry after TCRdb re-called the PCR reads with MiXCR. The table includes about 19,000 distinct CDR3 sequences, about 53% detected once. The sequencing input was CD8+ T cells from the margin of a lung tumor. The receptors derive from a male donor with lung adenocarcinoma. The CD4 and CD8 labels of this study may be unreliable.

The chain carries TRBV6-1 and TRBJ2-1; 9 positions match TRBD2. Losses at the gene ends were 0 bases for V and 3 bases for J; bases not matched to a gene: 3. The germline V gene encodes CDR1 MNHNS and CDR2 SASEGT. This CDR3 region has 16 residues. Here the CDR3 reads CASSEAGTSLYNEQFF. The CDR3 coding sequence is TGTGCCAGCAGTGAAGCCGGGACTAGCCTCTACAATGAGCAGTTCTTC.

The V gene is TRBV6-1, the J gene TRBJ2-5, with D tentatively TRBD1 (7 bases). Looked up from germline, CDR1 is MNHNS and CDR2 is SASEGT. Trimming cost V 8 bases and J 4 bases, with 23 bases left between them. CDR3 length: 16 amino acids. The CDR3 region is CASGGRGGGATETQYF. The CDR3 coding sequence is TGTGCCAGCGGTGGGCGAGGGGGCGGGGCCACAGAGACCCAGTACTTC.

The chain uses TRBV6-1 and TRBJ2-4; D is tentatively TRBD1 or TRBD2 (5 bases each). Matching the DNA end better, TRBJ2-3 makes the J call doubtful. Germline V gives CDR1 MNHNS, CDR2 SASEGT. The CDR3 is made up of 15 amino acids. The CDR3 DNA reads TGTGCCAGCTCCAAGGTGGGACGAGCCGAAGATACGCAGTATTTT. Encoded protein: CASSKVGRAEDTQYF.

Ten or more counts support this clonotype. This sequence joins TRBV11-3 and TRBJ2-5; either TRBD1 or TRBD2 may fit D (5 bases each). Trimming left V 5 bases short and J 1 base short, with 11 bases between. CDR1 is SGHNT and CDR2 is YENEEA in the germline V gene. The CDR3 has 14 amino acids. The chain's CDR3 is CASSPSGPQETQYF. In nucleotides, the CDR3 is TGTGCCAGCAGCCCCTCGGGACCCCAAGAGACCCAGTACTTC.

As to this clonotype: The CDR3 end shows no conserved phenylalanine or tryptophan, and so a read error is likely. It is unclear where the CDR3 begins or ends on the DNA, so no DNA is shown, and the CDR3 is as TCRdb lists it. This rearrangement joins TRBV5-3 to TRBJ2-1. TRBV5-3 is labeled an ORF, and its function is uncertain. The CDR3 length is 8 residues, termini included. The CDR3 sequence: CARSLDLG.

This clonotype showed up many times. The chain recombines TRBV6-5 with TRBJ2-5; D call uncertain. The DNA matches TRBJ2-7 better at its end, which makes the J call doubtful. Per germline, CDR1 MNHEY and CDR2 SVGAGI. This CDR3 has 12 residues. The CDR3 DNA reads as TGTGCCAGCAGTTACTCCCACTACGAGCAGTACTTC. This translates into CASSYSHYEQYF.

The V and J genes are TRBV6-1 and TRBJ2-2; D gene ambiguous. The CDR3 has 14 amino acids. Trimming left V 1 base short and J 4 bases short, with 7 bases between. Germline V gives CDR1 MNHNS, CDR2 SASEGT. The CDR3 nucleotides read TGTGCCAGCAGTGAAGGGCTGGCCACCGGGGAGCTGTTTTTT. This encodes CASSEGLATGELFF.